The T cell receptor beta chain under discussion was sequenced for a study of blood T cell repertoires in COVID-19. Germline CDR1 MNHEY, CDR2 SVGAGI. The V end lost 2 bases, the J end lost 4 bases, and 12 bases lay between the germline ends. This CDR3 contains 14 residues. Clones were read by immunoSEQ multiplex PCR, and TCRdb kept only the in-frame ones, dropping some. The table lists some 58,000 clones, approximately 90% of them singletons. The sequence was collected from a man between 45 and 60 years old with acute or convalescent COVID-19. The rearrangement joins TRBV6-5 to TRBJ2-7; maybe TRBD1 (5 bases). The source material was peripheral blood. The CDR3 protein is CASSYPDNAYEQYF. Here the CDR3 DNA reads TGTGCCAGCAGTTACCCGGACAACGCTTACGAGCAGTACTTC.